The next 10 T cell receptor beta chains were all read from a single sample in a study of T cell responses to AZD1222 COVID-19 vaccine. Clones were read by immunoSEQ multiplex PCR, and TCRdb kept only the in-frame ones, dropping some. This sample carries 110,000 or so clones, roughly 88% of them seen once, and the ten largest clones take under 6.5%. The sequencing used peripheral blood, collected 28 days after the second AZD1222 dose. These receptors were collected from an adult who received the AZD1222 COVID-19 vaccine.

The V call is TRBV19, the J call TRBJ2-5; D uncertain. Germline CDR1 LNHDA, CDR2 SQIVND (reference sequence). This CDR3 comprises 15 residues. The ends were cut back, 4 bases at V and 0 bases at J, with 12 bases in the middle. Here the CDR3 DNA reads TGTGCCAGTAGTACCACGGGTCGGAACCAAGAGACCCAGTACTTC. Amino acid sequence: CASSTTGRNQETQYF. Filled out from reference TRBV19 and TRBJ2-5, the complete variable domain reads DGGITQSPKYLFRKEGQNVTLSCEQNLNHDAMYWYRQDPGQGLRLIYYSQIVNDFQKGDIAEGYSVSREKKESFPLTVTSAQKNPTAFYLCASSTTGRNQETQYFGPGTRLLVL.

The chain recombines TRBV7-9 with TRBJ1-6; no firm D call. V gave up 1 base and J gave up 10 bases, with 2 bases separating them. CDR3 size: 11 residues. The V gene's germline CDR1 is SEHNR and CDR2 FQNEAQ (reference sequence). The CDR3 loop reads CASSLDSPLHF. In DNA, the CDR3 is TGTGCCAGCAGCTTAGACTCACCCCTCCACTTT.

This clone turned up a few times. V is TRBV28 and J is TRBJ1-2; tentative D call: TRBD1 (5 bases). Germline loops: CDR1 MDHEN, CDR2 SYDVKM. This CDR3 region has 14 residues. V was shortened by 2 bases and J by 5 bases, with 12 bases between the two germline ends. CDR3 amino acids: CASSLGANSYGYTF. CDR3 DNA sequence: TGTGCCAGCAGTTTAGGGGCCAACAGTTATGGCTACACCTTC.

The chain links TRBV19 to TRBJ1-1; D might be TRBD1 (5 bases). Trimming took 5 bases from V and 3 from J, leaving 16 bases between them. The CDR3 loop spans 15 amino acids. The germline V gene has CDR1 LNHDA and CDR2 SQIVND (reference sequence). CDR3 nucleotides: TGTGCCAGTAGTGCACACGGGGCTGAGGACACTGAAGCTTTCTTT. The encoded protein is CASSAHGAEDTEAFF.

A note on this clone: Its ends do not fully match the called genes, so a read error is possible. The rearrangement links TRBV12-3 or TRBV12-4 to TRBJ1-4; 7 nucleotides line up with TRBD1. This CDR3 spans 12 amino acids. In DNA form, the CDR3 reads TGTGCCAGCAGCATTCAGGGACAGAGAAATTATTTT. This translates into CASSIQGQRNYF.

This clone was picked up one time. The same CDR3 also results from other DNA sequences found in this sample. The chain combines TRBV2 with TRBJ1-1; 9 bases align to TRBD1. The CDR3 contains 14 residues. Trimming at V came to 5 bases and at J to 1 base, leaving 2 bases not matched to a gene. From germline, CDR1 is SNHLY and CDR2 FYNNEI. As DNA, the CDR3 is TGTGCCAGCAGTAAGGGACAGGGGAACACTGAAGCTTTCTTT. Its protein product is CASSKGQGNTEAFF.

V usage is TRBV28 and J usage is TRBJ1-6, with D perhaps matching TRBD1 (5 bases). CDR3 length: 15 amino acids. Germline CDR1 MDHEN, CDR2 SYDVKM. Trimming cost V 4 bases and J 11 bases, with 18 bases left between them. CDR3 nucleotides: TGTGCCAGCAGTTATAGGCAGGGCCTGGGGACACCCCTCCACTTT. Residues: CASSYRQGLGTPLHF.

This chain connects TRBV6-6 to TRBJ1-1; TRBD1 matches at 7 bases. The CDR3 consists of 14 residues. CDR1 and CDR2 from the germline V gene are MNHNY and SVGAGI (reference sequence). J was trimmed by 0 bases and V by 3 bases; bases with no gene match: 1. The CDR3 bases are TGTGCCAGCAGTTATCAGGGGGTGAACACTGAAGCTTTCTTT. Amino acids: CASSYQGVNTEAFF.

The CDR3 spells CASSLGGQFYYGYTF. Written as DNA, the CDR3 is TGTGCCAGCAGCTTAGGGGGACAGTTCTACTATGGCTACACCTTC. The J gene is TRBJ1-2, the V gene TRBV7-8, with 7 bases matching TRBD1. After removal of 1 base from V and 3 bases from J, the junction contained 5 bases not matched to a gene. Germline CDR1 is SGHVS and CDR2 is FQNEAQ. This CDR3 contains 15 residues.

The rearrangement uses TRBV6-2 or TRBV6-3 and TRBJ2-3; TRBD2 matches 16 bases. V gave up 5 bases and J gave up 0 bases; unmatched junction bases: 2. The CDR3 length is 17 residues. Germline-derived CDR1 and CDR2 are MNHEY and SVGEGT. The CDR3 protein is CASSGTSGGASTDTQYF. CDR3 DNA sequence: TGTGCCAGCAGTGGGACTAGCGGGGGGGCTAGCACAGATACGCAGTATTTT.